A single TCR beta chain is shown here with its context. This sample was included in a study of technical replicates of blood from several donors. The table came from immunoSEQ multiplex PCR; TCRdb's copy has only in-frame clones and leaves some out. The sample includes 75,000 to 95,000 clones, 89% of them seen just once. J gave up 1 base and V 4 bases, and 2 bases lay outside the gene matches. The length of the CDR3 is 14 residues. Germline V gene data show CDR1 as LGHNA and CDR2 as YNFKEQ. Input material: T cells isolated from PBMCs. This TCR was sampled from a human donor in good health. J is TRBJ2-7 and V is TRBV4-2; TRBD2 agrees at 9 bases. The CDR3 loop is CASSLGLASYEQYF. For the CDR3, the DNA is TGTGCCAGCAGCCTAGGACTAGCGTCCTACGAGCAGTACTTC.